The present T cell receptor beta chain was sequenced within a study of breast tumors, draining lymph nodes, adjacent tissues. Findings and limits, study-wide: Tumor repertoires ranked between lymph nodes and nontumor tissue in diversity, with V and J gene preferences.

Samples came from axillary lymph nodes draining the breast cancer. This clonotype has a count of ten or more. Its antigen is not known. TCRdb re-called the multiplex PCR reads through MiXCR, storing one row per CDR3 protein. The data contain some 150,000 distinct CDR3 sequences, about a fifth of them singletons. V dropped 4 bases and J dropped 5 bases, with 11 bases sitting between them. The CDR3 loop spans 13 amino acids. CDR1 and CDR2 (germline): SGHTA, FQGTGA. The receptor's source is a female donor with breast cancer. Some clones in this sample may be carry-over from other donors' samples. The sample consisted of axillary lymph node tissue. This sequence joins TRBV7-3 and TRBJ2-5; D unresolved. In DNA, the CDR3 is TGTGCCAGCAGCTCAAATAGGTGGGAGACCCAGTACTTC. Translation: CASSSNRWETQYF.